This T cell receptor (beta chain) came from a study of PD-1 blockade in mismatch repair-deficient tumors. Study as a whole: Patients had about eleven mismatch repair-deficient cancer types and were previously treated and progressing.

TCRdb's table, derived via immunoSEQ multiplex PCR, lists solely in-frame clones and lacks some. The sample lists some 100,000 clones, over 65% occurring once. Every patient had mismatch repair deficiency by PCR or immunohistochemistry. The TCR-sequenced patients were a few responders to pembrolizumab. Deletions cut 5 bases from V and 4 bases from J, with 8 bases between. Germline V gives CDR1 DFQATT, CDR2 SNEGSKA (reference sequence). The CDR3 contains 11 residues. In its sample, this clone was seen a few times. The material sequenced was peripheral blood, taken about 33 weeks after starting pembrolizumab. The J gene is TRBJ1-2, the V gene TRBV20-1; tentatively, D is TRBD1 (6 bases). The TCR comes from an adult with mismatch repair-deficient cancer. CDR3 DNA: TGCAGTGCTGCGGACAGCTATGGCTACACCTTC. Its protein product is CSAADSYGYTF.